The 27 T cell receptor beta chains presented below share a single source sample, sequenced in a study of cytomegalovirus exposure and HLA in healthy donors. TCRdb's table, derived via immunoSEQ multiplex PCR, lists solely in-frame clones and lacks some. The top ten hold roughly 1.2% of the sample, which has more than 95,000 clones, about 93% seen once. Sequenced: PBMCs. These receptors were taken from a woman aged 18-30 years in good health and CMV-seronegative.

This clone appeared a few times. V is TRBV7-7 and J is TRBJ1-5; D is perhaps TRBD1 (5 bases). V lost 5 bases to trimming and J lost 8 bases, with 25 bases between them. The V gene's germline CDR1 is SSHAT and CDR2 FNYEAQ (reference sequence). There are 17 residues in the CDR3. The CDR3 DNA reads as TGTGCCAGCAGCATTCTCCGGGCCCGGGATGGGGGGGAGCCCCAGCATTTT. This translates into CASSILRARDGGEPQHF.

This clone was seen a few times. The gene calls are TRBV4-1 and TRBJ2-2; D perhaps matches TRBD1 (6 bases). Germline V lookup: CDR1 MGHRA, CDR2 YSYEKL. The CDR3 loop spans 13 amino acids. Trimming removed 4 bases at V and 5 bases at J, with 8 bases between. CDR3 amino acids: CASSPGVTGELFF. CDR3 bases: TGCGCCAGCAGCCCAGGGGTTACCGGGGAGCTGTTTTTT.

The chain carries TRBV6-1 and TRBJ2-4, with D unclear. V was cut by 2 bases and J by 0 bases, with 8 bases left in between. Germline CDR1 and CDR2: MNHNS and SASEGT. The CDR3 spans 15 residues. The CDR3 protein is CASSENFLAKNIQYF. The CDR3 DNA reads as TGTGCCAGCAGTGAAAACTTTTTAGCCAAAAACATTCAGTACTTC.

V gene TRBV5-1 combines with J gene TRBJ2-5; 10 nucleotides agree with TRBD1. This CDR3 is built from 14 residues. Trimming at V came to 4 bases and at J to 4 bases, leaving 4 bases not matched to a gene. Germline CDR1 and CDR2: SGHRS and YFSETQ. The CDR3 loop reads CASSPGQGGETQYF. The CDR3, as DNA: TGCGCCAGCAGCCCCGGACAGGGGGGAGAGACCCAGTACTTC.

The chain recombines TRBV11-1 with TRBJ2-7, with D tentatively TRBD1 (5 bases). CDR1 SGHAT and CDR2 FQDESV come from the germline V gene (reference sequence). The length of the CDR3 is 13 residues. V lost 1 base to trimming and J lost 2 bases, with 6 bases between them. In DNA form, the CDR3 reads TGTGCCAGCAGCTTAGTGGGGCCCTACGAGCAGTACTTC. Residues: CASSLVGPYEQYF.

The rearrangement links TRBV25-1 to TRBJ1-1; 7 bases line up with TRBD1. The CDR3 loop spans 13 amino acids. The J segment lost 4 bases and the V segment lost 7 bases, leaving 6 bases of the junction unmatched. Per germline, CDR1 MGHDK and CDR2 SYGVNS. This chain's CDR3 is CASTVPGGTEAFF. The CDR3 coding sequence is TGTGCCAGCACAGTCCCAGGGGGCACTGAAGCTTTCTTT.

This chain uses TRBV2 with TRBJ1-2; TRBD1 matches at 8 bases. The length of the CDR3 is 16 residues. Trimming took 7 bases from V and 8 from J; bases not matched to a gene: 18. Per the germline V gene, CDR1 is SNHLY and CDR2 is FYNNEI. CDR3 protein: CASTPRDRQPVGGYTF. The CDR3 DNA reads TGTGCCAGCACTCCCCGGGACAGGCAGCCAGTCGGGGGCTACACCTTC.

The chain combines TRBV28 with TRBJ2-3; D perhaps matches TRBD1 (5 bases). Germline V gene lookup returns CDR1 MDHEN and CDR2 SYDVKM. Between the trimmed V and J ends, which lost 6 bases and 5 bases, there was a span of 12 bases. The CDR3 covers 13 residues. CDR3 loop: CASRGQVVDTQYF. DNA of the CDR3: TGTGCCAGCAGGGGGCAGGTGGTAGATACGCAGTATTTT.

This rearrangement joins TRBV7-6 to TRBJ1-4; 8 nucleotides line up with TRBD1. The CDR3 totals 19 residues. J was trimmed by 0 bases and V by 5 bases; bases with no gene match: 14. Germline CDR1 is SGHVS and CDR2 is FNYEAQ. DNA for the CDR3: TGTGCCAGCAGCCAAGGGACAGGAAATAGGATTGCAACTAATGAAAAACTGTTTTTT. Translated: CASSQGTGNRIATNEKLFF.

CDR3 amino acids: CAWRGTGINIQYF. DNA of the CDR3: TGTGCCTGGAGGGGGACAGGGATAAACATTCAGTACTTC. The rearrangement uses TRBV30 and TRBJ2-4, with TRBD1 identical over 9 bases. There are 13 residues in the CDR3. Germline lookup yields CDR1 GTSNPN and CDR2 SVGIG (reference sequence). V lost 3 bases, J lost 6 bases, and 3 bases stayed unmatched.

The chain couples TRBV7-8 to TRBJ2-5; TRBD2 might be the D (6 bases). The CDR3 spans 15 residues. Per germline, CDR1 SGHVS and CDR2 FQNEAQ. Trimming removed 2 bases at V and 2 bases at J, with 12 bases between. The CDR3 region has the DNA TGTGCCAGCAGCTTAAAGGACTACCTGCAAGAGACCCAGTACTTC. It specifies CASSLKDYLQETQYF.

This clone has a handful of counts. The chain links TRBV2 to TRBJ1-1; D is ambiguous. The V end was cut by 4 bases, the J end by 0 bases, with 12 bases between. CDR3 length equals 15 residues. Germline CDR1 and CDR2: SNHLY and FYNNEI. DNA of the CDR3: TGTGCCAGCAGTGCCCAGGCGAGAATGAACACTGAAGCTTTCTTT. Its translation is CASSAQARMNTEAFF.

The chain couples TRBV11-3 to TRBJ1-1; D is ambiguous. Germline CDR1 is SGHNT and CDR2 is YENEEA. Trimming cost V 5 bases and J 1 base, with 8 bases left between them. This CDR3 is 13 amino acids long. The CDR3 reads CASSRGPNTEAFF. Written as DNA, the CDR3 is TGTGCCAGCAGCAGAGGGCCGAACACTGAAGCTTTCTTT.

This chain links TRBV28 with TRBJ1-4; D perhaps matches TRBD1 (5 bases). Germline CDR1 MDHEN, CDR2 SYDVKM. The CDR3 runs to 14 residues. V gave up 6 bases and J gave up 4 bases, with 12 bases separating them. The CDR3 nucleotides are TGTGCCAGCAGCTCGCCAAGGGGTAATGAAAAACTGTTTTTT. Its protein is CASSSPRGNEKLFF.

V gene TRBV23-1 combines with J gene TRBJ1-1; 7 bases agree with TRBD1. TRBV23-1 has ORF status, its function being uncertain. V was pared by 9 bases and J by 4 bases, with 11 bases of the junction left unmatched. The CDR3 consists of 14 residues. The CDR3 DNA reads as TGCGCCAGTCACGAAGGGGGCCAGGGCACTGAAGCTTTCTTT. This sequence encodes CASHEGGQGTEAFF.

In its sample, this clone was seen once. The chain combines TRBV7-3 with TRBJ2-1; 8 nucleotides align to TRBD2. The V gene's germline CDR1 is SGHTA and CDR2 FQGTGA. The CDR3 contains 15 residues. J was trimmed by 7 bases and V by 5 bases; bases with no gene match: 10. The CDR3 DNA follows: TGTGCCAGCAGCCCACGGGGGGGCCGGGATAATGAGCAGTTCTTC. Its translation: CASSPRGGRDNEQFF. The full variable domain, rest sourced from reference TRBV7-3 and TRBJ2-1, is GAGVSQTPSNKVTEKGKYVELRCDPISGHTALYWYRQSLGQGPEFLIYFQGTGAADDSGLPNDRFFAVRPEGSVSTLKIQRTERGDSAVYLCASSPRGGRDNEQFFGPGTRLTVL.

This clone has a single count. This chain uses TRBV9 with TRBJ2-2, with D possibly TRBD2 on 6 matching bases. The CDR3 has 16 amino acids. Trimming removed 1 base at V and 0 bases at J, with 10 bases between. Germline loops: CDR1 SGDLS, CDR2 YYNGEE. CDR3 loop: CASSVSPGANTGELFF. The CDR3 coding sequence is TGTGCCAGCAGCGTATCTCCGGGGGCGAACACCGGGGAGCTGTTTTTT.

V is TRBV18 and J is TRBJ1-3, with 7 bases fitting TRBD1. V shed 3 bases, J shed 4 bases, and the junction held 9 bases outside the gene matches. Per the germline V gene, CDR1 is KGHSH and CDR2 is LQKENI. CDR3 length: 16 amino acids. CDR3 amino acids: CASSPTSTGLGNTIYF. CDR3 nucleotide sequence: TGTGCCAGCTCACCCACCTCGACAGGGCTCGGAAACACCATATATTTT. The whole variable domain, filled in from reference TRBV18 and TRBJ1-3, reads NAGVMQNPRHLVRRRGQEARLRCSPMKGHSHVYWYRQLPEEGLKFMVYLQKENIIDESGMPKERFSAEFPKEGPSILRIQQVVRGDSAAYFCASSPTSTGLGNTIYFGEGSWLTVV.

V usage is TRBV5-4 and J usage is TRBJ2-1; D is uncertain. Per germline, CDR1 SGHNT and CDR2 YYREEE (reference sequence). CDR3 length: 16 residues. Trimming took off 0 bases at V and 4 bases at J, with 14 bases between the two ends. CDR3 DNA sequence: TGTGCCAGCAGCTTGGCCGGAGTGTTACCGTACAATGAGCAGTTCTTC. Its translation is CASSLAGVLPYNEQFF.

The chain employs TRBV28 and TRBJ1-5; D possibly corresponds to TRBD1 (5 bases). The germline V gene has CDR1 MDHEN and CDR2 SYDVKM. The CDR3 spans 14 residues. V was shortened by 4 bases and J by 7 bases, with 14 bases between the two germline ends. The CDR3 is CASSSVNRGQPQHF. The CDR3 coding sequence is TGTGCCAGCAGTTCAGTCAACCGGGGGCAGCCCCAGCATTTT.

This chain uses TRBV30 with TRBJ2-1, with D perhaps TRBD2 (5 bases). CDR1 and CDR2 (germline): GTSNPN, SVGIG (reference sequence). This CDR3 is built from 12 residues. V dropped 3 bases and J dropped 9 bases, with 12 bases sitting between them. CDR3 sequence reads: CAWSPIGVEQFF. DNA of the CDR3: TGTGCCTGGAGCCCGATCGGGGTTGAGCAGTTCTTC.

The chain uses TRBV9 and TRBJ1-1; D gene uncertain. Germline assignment: CDR1 SGDLS and CDR2 YYNGEE. V was pared by 1 base and J by 13 bases, with 20 bases between. This CDR3 spans 14 amino acids. The CDR3 region is CASSVLDVVGRVFF. The CDR3 nucleotides read TGTGCCAGCAGCGTATTGGATGTGGTAGGGAGAGTTTTCTTT.

The chain has TRBV5-5 and TRBJ1-4; D remains unclear. The CDR3 is made up of 15 amino acids. V was shortened by 3 bases and J by 0 bases, with 9 bases between the two germline ends. CDR1 is SGHKS, CDR2 YYEKEE, per germline (reference sequence). CDR3 loop: CASSWTRATNEKLFF. The CDR3 nucleotides read TGTGCCAGCAGCTGGACTCGGGCAACTAATGAAAAACTGTTTTTT.

The V call is TRBV7-6, the J call TRBJ2-2; TRBD1 agrees at 10 bases. The V segment lost 11 bases and the J segment 7 bases; nucleotides outside the gene matches: 4. The CDR3 sequence is 12 residues long. CDR1 SGHVS and CDR2 FNYEAQ come from the germline V gene. The DNA of the CDR3 is TGTGCCGGGGGACAGGGGAACGGGGAGCTGTTTTTT. This translates into CAGGQGNGELFF.

The chain recombines TRBV11-2 with TRBJ1-1, with a possible D match to TRBD1 (6 bases). The CDR3 consists of 13 residues. V gave up 5 bases and J gave up 5 bases, with 12 bases separating them. CDR1 SGHAT and CDR2 FQNNGV come from the germline V gene. The DNA of the CDR3 is TGTGCCAGCAGCGCAGGGGTGGGGACTGAAGCTTTCTTT. Its protein product is CASSAGVGTEAFF.

The chain combines TRBV9 with TRBJ2-2; no definite D call. This CDR3 region has 12 residues. V lost 0 bases to trimming and J lost 6 bases, with 3 bases between them. Germline V CDR1 and CDR2: SGDLS, YYNGEE. The CDR3 region is CASSVVSGELFF. CDR3 in DNA: TGTGCCAGCAGCGTAGTCTCCGGGGAGCTGTTTTTT.

This rearrangement joins TRBV7-9 to TRBJ1-6, with 8 nucleotides matching TRBD1. The length of the CDR3 is 15 residues. From germline, CDR1 is SEHNR and CDR2 FQNEAQ (reference sequence). V shed 5 bases, J shed 9 bases, and the junction held 9 bases outside the gene matches. CDR3: CASSLAGTGSSPLHF. CDR3 sequence (DNA): TGTGCCAGCAGCCTCGCCGGGACAGGTAGTTCACCCCTCCACTTT.